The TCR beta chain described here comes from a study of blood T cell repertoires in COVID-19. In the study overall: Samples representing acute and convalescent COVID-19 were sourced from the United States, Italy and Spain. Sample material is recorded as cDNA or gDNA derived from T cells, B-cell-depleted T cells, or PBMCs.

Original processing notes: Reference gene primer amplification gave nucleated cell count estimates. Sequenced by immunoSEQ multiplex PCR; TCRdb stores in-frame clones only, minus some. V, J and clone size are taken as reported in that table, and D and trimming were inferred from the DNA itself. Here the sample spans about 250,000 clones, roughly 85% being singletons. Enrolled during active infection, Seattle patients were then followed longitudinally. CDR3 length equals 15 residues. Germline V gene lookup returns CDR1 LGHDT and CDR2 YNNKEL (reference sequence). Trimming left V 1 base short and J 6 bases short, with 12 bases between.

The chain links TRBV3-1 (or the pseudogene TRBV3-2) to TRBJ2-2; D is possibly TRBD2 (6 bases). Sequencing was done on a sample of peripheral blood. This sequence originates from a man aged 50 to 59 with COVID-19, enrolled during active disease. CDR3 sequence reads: CASSQVAGTAGELFF. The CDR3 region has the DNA TGTGCCAGCAGCCAAGTAGCAGGGACTGCCGGGGAGCTGTTTTTT.